The TCR beta chain under discussion was sequenced for a study of vaccination effects on CD4 cells after COVID-19. CDR1 and CDR2 (germline): LGHNA, YSLEER. Trimming pared 0 bases from V and 13 bases from J, leaving 19 bases between. The CDR3 has 14 amino acids. Investigators separated out CD4+ T cells once around nine days of culture had passed. This individual contracted SARS-CoV-2 between March and December 2020, as verified by PCR. Participants got two doses of BNT162b2 or mRNA-1273 vaccine. The repertoire was sequenced with immunoSEQ multiplex PCR; TCRdb's copy has only in-frame clones and lacks some. The sample shows 40,000 to 45,000 clones, 76% of them seen only once. Concerning this clone itself: The target antigen is unknown.

This sample comprised CD4+ T cells from PBMCs cultured without peptide, obtained after COVID-19 vaccination. The chain links TRBV4-3 to TRBJ2-7; D is uncertain. The sequence was collected from a human donor who had a prior SARS-CoV-2 infection. This CDR3 is CASSQDAYPTSAYF. The CDR3 bases are TGCGCCAGCAGCCAAGACGCCTATCCTACGAGCGCCTACTTC.